Sequencing of this TCR beta chain was carried out in a study of CD8 T cells in ankylosing spondylitis. Study-wide results and caveats: A TCR beta motif of about 8 highly homologous variants seemed to mark ankylosing spondylitis blood.

TCRdb passed the 5' RACE reads through MiXCR, listing each CDR3 protein once. The sample shows roughly 700,000 distinct CDR3 sequences, around a fifth of them seen only once. The CDR3 runs to 15 residues. The trim removed 5 bases at V and 5 bases at J, leaving 6 bases unmatched. With respect to this clonotype: Its matching antigen is unknown.

The sample was blood, either unsorted or a sorted T cell fraction (not recorded which). The V and J genes are TRBV12-3 or TRBV12-4 and TRBJ2-1; 10 bases fit TRBD2. This receptor was taken from a male donor with ankylosing spondylitis. The CDR3 coding sequence is TGTGCCAGCAGTGCGGGACTAGCGAGAGACAATGAGCAGTTCTTC. Protein sequence: CASSAGLARDNEQFF.